This T cell receptor (beta chain) emerged from a study of regulatory T cells in long-lasting Graves disease. Regarding the study as a whole: Authors noted too few samples as a limitation.

Sample time point: newly diagnosed GD, antithyroid drugs for less than 3 months. PBMC RNA served as the TCR library source. Criteria from the American Thyroid Association guidelines were applied to diagnose Graves' disease. Construction of TCR beta libraries relied on iRepertoire HTBI primers and on Arm-PCR targeting CDR3 regions. TCRdb used MiXCR to reprocess the multiplex PCR reads, holding one entry per CDR3 protein. The sample lists a few hundred thousand distinct CDR3 sequences, over 12% seen once, with approximately 7.6% in the top ten. This clonotype has a handful of counts. Antigen: not known. Germline assignment: CDR1 KGHDR and CDR2 SFDVKD. Losses at the gene ends were 4 bases for V and 1 base for J; bases not matched to a gene: 8. The CDR3 is 17 amino acids. Another study also made use of these data, one on T cells in Graves' hyperthyroidism and ophthalmopathy. That study adds: From stable hyperthyroidism, ophthalmopathy was separated by a 13 V-J model.

The V call is TRBV24-1, the J call TRBJ2-2; 7 bases map to TRBD1. The clonotype originates from a woman in her thirties or forties with Graves disease. Sequencing was performed on peripheral blood mononuclear cells (PBMCs), taken at new diagnosis, from a patient treated with antithyroid drugs. The CDR3 here is CATSDLGTEKNTGELFF. DNA for the CDR3: TGTGCCACCAGTGACCTCGGGACAGAGAAGAACACCGGGGAGCTGTTTTTT.